Listed below are T cell receptor beta chains from one sample, sequenced in a study of naive and memory T cell subsets. MiXCR was run by TCRdb on the UMI-ligation and nested PCR reads, yielding one entry per CDR3 protein. In the table there are tens of thousands of distinct CDR3 sequences, about 6.2% of which are singletons. Material: skin, obtained from a tuberculin skin test site. The source of these receptors is an adult in good health. CDR3s include the opening cysteine and the closing phenylalanine or tryptophan. D genes are given only for firm matches. Some rows have no size entry. The others give once, few or many, or a class for an expanded clone.

CDR3nt | CDR3aa | abundance | v_gene | d_gene | j_gene
TGCGCCAGCAGCCCCCTGGGAGGCTCAAGCAATGAAGCTTTCTTT | CASSPLGGSSNEAFF | many | TRBV5-1 | - | TRBJ1-1
TGCAGCGTTGATCCCGGGAGCACTGAAGCTTTCTTT | CSVDPGSTEAFF | many | TRBV29-1 | - | TRBJ1-1
TGTGCCAGCATAGAGGGGGGGACACAAGAGACCCAGTACTTC | CASIEGGTQETQYF | many | TRBV28 | - | TRBJ2-5
TGTGCCAGTAGTTTTCAGGGGCCGGGAGCTTTCTTT | CASSFQGPGAFF | many | TRBV19 | - | TRBJ1-1
TGTGCCACCAGCAGACCAGCGGGGGGCCCCGCCGGGGAGCTGTTTTTT | CATSRPAGGPAGELFF | many | TRBV15 | TRBD2 | TRBJ2-2
TGTGCCAGCAGCTGGGGGGACGGGGGTTTCGAGCAGTACTTC | CASSWGDGGFEQYF | many | TRBV7-9 | - | TRBJ2-7
TGCAGCGTTGAAGACAGGGACCACAACTACGAGCAGTACTTC | CSVEDRDHNYEQYF | many | TRBV29-1 | - | TRBJ2-7
TGCGCCAGCAGTGAGAGGTTAGCGGGGGGTACCACAGATACGCAGTATTTT | CASSERLAGGTTDTQYF | few | TRBV10-2 | TRBD2 | TRBJ2-3
TGCGCCAGCAGCCCCAAAGGGCAGGGGGTGACTGAAGCTTTCTTT | CASSPKGQGVTEAFF | many | TRBV4-1 | TRBD1 | TRBJ1-1
TGTGCCAGCAGCTTCCCCACCCAGGAGAGCTCCTACAATGAGCAGTTCTTC | CASSFPTQESSYNEQFF | - | TRBV11-2 | - | TRBJ2-1
TGCAGTGCTATACAGGGGCTGGGCGAGCAGTACTTC | CSAIQGLGEQYF | medium-sized | TRBV20-1 | TRBD1 | TRBJ2-7
TGCAGCGTTCGGGTCATGGATGGCTACACCTTC | CSVRVMDGYTF | - | TRBV29-1 | - | TRBJ1-2
TGCGCCAGCAGCTTGGAAGCTCCCGGGGGCGACGAGCAGTACTTC | CASSLEAPGGDEQYF | many | TRBV5-1 | - | TRBJ2-7
TGTGCCAGCAGTGATGCCGGGAGTTACAATGAGCAGTTCTTC | CASSDAGSYNEQFF | few | TRBV2 | - | TRBJ2-1
TGTGCCAGCAGCTTTGGAGGAGATACGCAGTATTTT | CASSFGGDTQYF | many | TRBV11-3 | - | TRBJ2-3
TGTGCCAGCAGCCTCGAAAGGGGGGCCTGGACCCAGTACTTC | CASSLERGAWTQYF | many | TRBV7-2 | - | TRBJ2-5